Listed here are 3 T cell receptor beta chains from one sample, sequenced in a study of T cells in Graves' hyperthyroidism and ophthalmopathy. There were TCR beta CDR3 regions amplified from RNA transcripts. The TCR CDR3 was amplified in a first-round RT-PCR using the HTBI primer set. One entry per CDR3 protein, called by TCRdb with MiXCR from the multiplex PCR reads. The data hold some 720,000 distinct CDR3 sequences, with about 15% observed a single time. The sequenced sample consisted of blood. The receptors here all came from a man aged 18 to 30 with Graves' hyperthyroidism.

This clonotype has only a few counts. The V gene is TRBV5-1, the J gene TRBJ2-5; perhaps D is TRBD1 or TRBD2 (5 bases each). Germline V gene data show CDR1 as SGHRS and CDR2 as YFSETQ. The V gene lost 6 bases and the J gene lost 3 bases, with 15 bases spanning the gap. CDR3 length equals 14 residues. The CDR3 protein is CASTLGTAKETQYF. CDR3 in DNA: TGCGCCAGCACCCTAGGGACCGCCAAAGAGACCCAGTACTTC.

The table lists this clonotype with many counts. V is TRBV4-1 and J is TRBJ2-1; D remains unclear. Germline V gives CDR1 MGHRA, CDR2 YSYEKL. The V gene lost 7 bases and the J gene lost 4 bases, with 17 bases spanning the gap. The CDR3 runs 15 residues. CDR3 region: CASTPLRLLYNEQFF. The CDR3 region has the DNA TGCGCCAGCACCCCCCTAAGACTCCTTTACAATGAGCAGTTCTTC.

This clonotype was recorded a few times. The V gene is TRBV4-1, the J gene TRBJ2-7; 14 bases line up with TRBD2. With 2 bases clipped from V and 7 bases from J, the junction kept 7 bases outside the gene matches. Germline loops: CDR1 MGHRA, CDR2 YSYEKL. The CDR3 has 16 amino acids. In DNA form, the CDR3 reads TGCGCCAGCAGCCAACAGACTAGCGGGGGGGATGAAGAGCAGTACTTC. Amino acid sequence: CASSQQTSGGDEEQYF.